Listed below are T cell receptor beta chains from one sample, sequenced in a study of T cells in Graves' hyperthyroidism and ophthalmopathy. MiXCR was run by TCRdb on the multiplex PCR reads, yielding one entry per CDR3 protein. Of around 97,000 distinct CDR3 sequences listed, about half are singletons. The sequencing input was blood. The receptors shown here come from a man between 35 and 55 years old with Graves' hyperthyroidism. CDR3s include the opening cysteine and the closing phenylalanine or tryptophan. A D gene is named only where the DNA matches it firmly. For some rows the clone size is stated as once, few or many, or as a class when expanded; others skip it.

many	15	TRBV11-2	TRBD2	TRBJ2-1	TGTGCCAGCAGCCATAGCGGGAGCTCCTACAATGAGCAGTTCTTC	CASSHSGSSYNEQFF
many	17	TRBV9	TRBD1	TRBJ2-3	TGTGCCAGCAGCGTGGCCCGACAGGGGGCGCAGACAGATACGCAGTATTTT	CASSVARQGAQTDTQYF
many	13	TRBV19	NA	TRBJ1-5	TGTGCCAGTAGTGCGTCGCCTGAGAAGCCCCAGCATTTT	CASSASPEKPQHF
NA	19	TRBV7-9	NA	TRBJ2-6	TGTGCCAGCAGATGGGGGACATTTAGCCCTTACTCTGGGGCCAACGTCCTGACTTTC	CASRWGTFSPYSGANVLTF
NA	15	TRBV15	NA	TRBJ2-6	TGTGCCACCAGCAGCGAGTACTCTGGGGCCAACGTCCTGACTTTC	CATSSEYSGANVLTF
many	18	TRBV15	NA	TRBJ2-3	TGTGCCACCAGCACCCCAAGGCGGGGGCAGAGGGCCGGAGATACGCAGTATTTT	CATSTPRRGQRAGDTQYF
many	14	TRBV7-9	NA	TRBJ1-1	TGTGCCAGCAGCTTAGTGGGGGTTAGGGCTGAAGCTTTCTTT	CASSLVGVRAEAFF
NA	16	TRBV10-2	NA	TRBJ2-3	TGCGCCAGCAGTGAGCCTAGCTTGGACTACACAGATACGCAGTATTTT	CASSEPSLDYTDTQYF
many	15	TRBV5-5	NA	TRBJ2-3	TGTGCCAGCAGCTTGAATACCGACCGCACAGATACGCAGTATTTT	CASSLNTDRTDTQYF
many	15	TRBV15	NA	TRBJ2-1	TGTGCCACCAGCAGAGATCGAAGGGCCTCCAATGAGCAGTTCTTC	CATSRDRRASNEQFF
NA	13	TRBV29-1	NA	TRBJ1-5	TGCAGCTTAGCAGGAGGGATTCATCAGCCCCAGCATTTT	CSLAGGIHQPQHF
many	13	TRBV19	NA	TRBJ1-1	TGTGCCATTTCCGGGGGCTCGGGCACTGAAGCTTTCTTT	CAISGGSGTEAFF
many	15	TRBV5-1	NA	TRBJ1-2	TGCGCCAGCAGCTTGGCCTCAGGTCCCGGCTATGGCTACACCTTC	CASSLASGPGYGYTF
many	15	TRBV4-3	NA	TRBJ1-2	TGCGCCAGCAGCCAAGTTCGGGGGGCAGTCTATGGCTACACCTTC	CASSQVRGAVYGYTF
NA	16	TRBV7-9	TRBD1	TRBJ1-3	TGTGCCAGCAGCCCCGGGGACAGGGGAGCTGGAAACACCATATATTTT	CASSPGDRGAGNTIYF
NA	14	TRBV12-3/TRBV12-4	TRBD1	TRBJ1-1	TGTGCCAGCAGTCGGGACAGGGGAGAGTTGCGAACTTTCTTT	CASSRDRGELRTFF
NA	13	TRBV28	NA	TRBJ1-1	TGTGCCAGCACTTCCCACGCGAACACTGAAGCTTTCTTT	CASTSHANTEAFF
NA	11	TRBV29-1	NA	TRBJ2-1	TGCAGCGTATCTGTCGGGTATGAGCAGTTCTTC	CSVSVGYEQFF
NA	15	TRBV7-9	TRBD1	TRBJ2-7	TGTGCCAGCAGCCCTAGGACAGGGCGAGGTGATGAGCAGTACTTC	CASSPRTGRGDEQYF
many	10	TRBV2	NA	TRBJ1-1	TGTGCCAGCCTTCAAACAATGGCTTTCTTT	CASLQTMAFF
NA	14	TRBV15	NA	TRBJ2-7	TGTGCCACCAGCAGAGATCCGGGCGCCTACGAGCAGTACTTC	CATSRDPGAYEQYF
NA	15	TRBV19	NA	TRBJ1-1	TGTGCCAGTACCTATCTCCGACAGAGACGCACTGAAGCTTTCTTT	CASTYLRQRRTEAFF
NA	14	TRBV2	NA	TRBJ2-1	TGTGCCAGCAAGCGACAGGGATGGGGGACTGAAGCTTTCTTC	CASKRQGWGTEAFF
NA	13	TRBV2	TRBD1	TRBJ1-1	TGTGCTTCGAGGGGGCGCATTACCCCTGAAGCTTTCTTT	CASRGRITPEAFF
many	16	TRBV5-8	TRBD1	TRBJ2-7	TGTGCCAGCAGCTTGTCGTGGACAGGGTACTCCTACGAGCAGTACTTC	CASSLSWTGYSYEQYF
NA	12	TRBV10-3	TRBD1	TRBJ1-2	TGTGCCATCAGTGGAGGACAGGGGGGCTACACCTTC	CAISGGQGGYTF
many	15	TRBV12-5	NA	TRBJ2-3	TGTGCTAGTGGTCAGGGGAGCTCTAGCACAGATACGCAGTATTTT	CASGQGSSSTDTQYF
NA	14	TRBV3-1	NA	TRBJ1-1	TGTGCCAGCACCTATACAGTTAGTGACACTGAAGCTTTCTTT	CASTYTVSDTEAFF
once	16	TRBV7-6	TRBD2	TRBJ2-3	TGTGCCAGCAGCCGAAGGACTGGCGGGAGAGGAGATACGCAGTATTTT	CASSRRTGGRGDTQYF
NA	17	TRBV15	NA	TRBJ2-5	TGTGCCACCAGCAGATTTACCACAGGGACGGGAAAAGAGACCCAGTACTTC	CATSRFTTGTGKETQYF
NA	12	TRBV29-1	NA	TRBJ1-1	TGCAGCGTTCTGCCAGGGAACACTGAAGCGTTCTTT	CSVLPGNTEAFF